One and the same sample provided the 16 T cell receptor beta chains below, sequenced in a study of blood T cell repertoires in COVID-19. Libraries were prepared by immunoSEQ multiplex PCR; TCRdb keeps only in-frame clonotypes and omits some of them. This table has about 140,000 clones, roughly four fifths appearing once. The sequencing input was peripheral blood. The receptors stem from a woman older than 75 with acute or convalescent COVID-19.

The rearrangement joins TRBV5-4 to TRBJ1-2, with D possibly TRBD1 on 5 matching bases. Trimming left V 9 bases short and J 3 bases short, with 24 bases between. The CDR3 loop spans 16 amino acids. Germline V CDR1 and CDR2: SGHNT, YYREEE (reference sequence). The CDR3 here is CATRRFGASLDYGYTF. As DNA, the CDR3 is TGTGCCACCCGGAGATTTGGGGCGAGCCTAGACTATGGCTACACCTTC.

This clone was seen just once. This chain links TRBV5-6 with TRBJ2-3, with D perhaps TRBD2 (5 bases). Trimming shortened V by 3 bases and J by 3 bases, and 11 bases separated the two germline ends. Germline CDR1 is SGHDT and CDR2 is YYEEEE. This CDR3 has 14 amino acids. The CDR3 spells CASSWERTTDTQYF. As DNA, the CDR3 is TGTGCCAGCAGCTGGGAGAGAACGACAGATACGCAGTATTTT.

The V gene is TRBV28, the J gene TRBJ1-5, with D perhaps matching TRBD1 (5 bases). V lost 3 bases to trimming and J lost 5 bases, with 17 bases between them. This CDR3 spans 16 amino acids. Germline CDR1 MDHEN, CDR2 SYDVKM. The DNA for the CDR3 is TGTGCCAGCAGTTTCCCTGACAGTTGGGTACATCAGCCCCAGCATTTT. Translated, it gives CASSFPDSWVHQPQHF.

The rearrangement joins TRBV7-9 to TRBJ1-1; 7 bases agree with TRBD1. Germline V CDR1 and CDR2: SEHNR, FQNEAQ (reference sequence). CDR3 size: 14 residues. The V segment lost 3 bases and the J segment 3 bases; nucleotides outside the gene matches: 4. The CDR3 nucleotides read TGTGCCAGCAGCTTCTTGACAGGGCACACTGAAGCTTTCTTT. Its protein product is CASSFLTGHTEAFF.

Comments on this clone: Other nucleotide sequences in the sample specify the same CDR3. The chain links TRBV28 to TRBJ2-5, with D perhaps matching TRBD1 (6 bases). This CDR3 has 13 amino acids. V gave up 2 bases and J gave up 2 bases, with 6 bases separating them. Germline CDR1 reads MDHEN; CDR2 reads SYDVKM. CDR3 DNA: TGTGCCAGCAGTTTAGGACAGCAAGAGACCCAGTACTTC. As protein: CASSLGQQETQYF.

The chain has TRBV5-1 and TRBJ2-1; 10 nucleotides align to TRBD1. V was pared by 4 bases and J by 8 bases, with 9 bases of the junction left unmatched. CDR1 and CDR2 (germline): SGHRS, YFSETQ. This CDR3 contains 15 residues. This chain's CDR3 is CASSKGTGVSHEQFF. The CDR3 DNA reads TGCGCCAGCAGCAAAGGGACAGGGGTGTCGCATGAGCAGTTCTTC.

This sequence joins TRBV7-9 and TRBJ1-1; tentatively, D is TRBD1 (6 bases). This CDR3 is built from 17 residues. V was shortened by 5 bases and J by 4 bases, with 23 bases between the two germline ends. Germline V gives CDR1 SEHNR, CDR2 FQNEAQ (reference sequence). CDR3 amino acids: CASSKQRWTDAGTEAFF. The CDR3 DNA reads as TGTGCCAGCAGCAAACAACGATGGACAGACGCCGGCACTGAAGCTTTCTTT.

The chain couples TRBV7-6 to TRBJ1-5, with D perhaps TRBD1 (6 bases). V lost 5 bases, J lost 9 bases, and 17 bases lay in between. The germline gives CDR1 SGHVS, CDR2 FNYEAQ. The CDR3 length is 14 residues. The CDR3 nucleotides are TGTGCCAGCAGCCTACAGGGTCCGGGGTGGCCCCAGCATTTT. It codes for CASSLQGPGWPQHF.

This rearrangement joins TRBV7-9 to TRBJ2-3; the D is unclear. This CDR3 contains 14 residues. CDR1 is SEHNR, CDR2 FQNEAQ, per germline (reference sequence). The germline V and J ends were trimmed by 8 bases and 2 bases, with 14 bases remaining between them. Written as DNA, the CDR3 is TGTGCCAGCGCCTCTGACATCTCCACAGATACGCAGTATTTT. This encodes CASASDISTDTQYF.

The V gene is TRBV28, the J gene TRBJ1-3; 7 nucleotides align to TRBD1. Germline CDR1 and CDR2: MDHEN and SYDVKM. The CDR3 extends over 13 amino acids. The J segment lost 5 bases and the V segment lost 10 bases, leaving 8 bases of the junction unmatched. The CDR3 here is CATRGTARNTIYF. The CDR3 DNA sequence: TGTGCCACCAGGGGGACAGCGCGAAACACCATATATTTT.

This clone was picked up one time. The V and J genes are TRBV2 and TRBJ2-7; D is uncertain. V gave up 7 bases and J gave up 3 bases, with 7 bases separating them. Germline CDR1 is SNHLY and CDR2 is FYNNEI. The CDR3 runs 11 residues. CDR3 coding DNA: TGTGCCAGCACTCGCAGCTACGAGCAGTACTTC. It is translated as CASTRSYEQYF.

As DNA, the CDR3 is TGTGCCAGCAGCGGCGGGACTAGCGGATATGACCAGTACTTC. It encodes CASSGGTSGYDQYF. This chain links TRBV5-4 with TRBJ2-5; 11 nucleotides match TRBD2. Germline CDR1 reads SGHNT; CDR2 reads YYREEE (reference sequence). With 4 bases clipped from V and 10 bases from J, the junction kept 9 bases outside the gene matches. The CDR3 loop spans 14 amino acids.

The chain joins TRBV2 to TRBJ1-3, with D perhaps TRBD1 (6 bases). The CDR3 consists of 13 residues. Germline V gene sequence: CDR1 SNHLY, CDR2 FYNNEI. Deletions cut 8 bases from V and 2 bases from J, with 10 bases between. This CDR3 is CASERDTGNTIYF. In DNA form, the CDR3 reads TGTGCCAGCGAACGGGACACTGGAAACACCATATATTTT. Full variable domain (remainder filled in from reference TRBV2 and TRBJ1-3): EPEVTQTPSHQVTQMGQEVILRCVPISNHLYFYWYRQILGQKVEFLVSFYNNEISEKSEIFDDQFSVERPDGSNFTLKIRSTKLEDSAMYFCASERDTGNTIYFGEGSWLTVV.

This clone was picked up one time. The chain recombines TRBV6-1 with TRBJ1-2; D might be TRBD1 (5 bases). V lost 2 bases and J 3 bases, leaving 19 bases between the germline ends. The CDR3 extends over 17 amino acids. CDR1 and CDR2 from the germline V gene are MNHNS and SASEGT. CDR3 coding DNA: TGTGCCAGCAGTGAACGGGCAGGGTCTAAACTGGACTATGGCTACACCTTC. As protein: CASSERAGSKLDYGYTF.

The CDR3 spells CATSGDREGQETQYF. As DNA, the CDR3 is TGTGCCACCAGTGGGGACAGGGAAGGGCAAGAGACCCAGTACTTC. The V call is TRBV24-1, the J call TRBJ2-5, with 9 bases aligning to TRBD1. The CDR3 has 15 amino acids. CDR1 is KGHDR, CDR2 SFDVKD, per germline. V shed 5 bases and J 2 bases; nucleotides not matched to a gene: 5.

V gene TRBV7-8 combines with J gene TRBJ2-5; 11 bases fit TRBD2. V lost 5 bases and J lost 2; bases outside the gene matches: 10. The germline V gene encodes CDR1 SGHVS and CDR2 FQNEAQ. CDR3 length: 17 residues. The CDR3 DNA reads TGTGCCAGCAGCAAAACTAGCGGGAGAGCCGGACAAGAGACCCAGTACTTC. Its translation: CASSKTSGRAGQETQYF.